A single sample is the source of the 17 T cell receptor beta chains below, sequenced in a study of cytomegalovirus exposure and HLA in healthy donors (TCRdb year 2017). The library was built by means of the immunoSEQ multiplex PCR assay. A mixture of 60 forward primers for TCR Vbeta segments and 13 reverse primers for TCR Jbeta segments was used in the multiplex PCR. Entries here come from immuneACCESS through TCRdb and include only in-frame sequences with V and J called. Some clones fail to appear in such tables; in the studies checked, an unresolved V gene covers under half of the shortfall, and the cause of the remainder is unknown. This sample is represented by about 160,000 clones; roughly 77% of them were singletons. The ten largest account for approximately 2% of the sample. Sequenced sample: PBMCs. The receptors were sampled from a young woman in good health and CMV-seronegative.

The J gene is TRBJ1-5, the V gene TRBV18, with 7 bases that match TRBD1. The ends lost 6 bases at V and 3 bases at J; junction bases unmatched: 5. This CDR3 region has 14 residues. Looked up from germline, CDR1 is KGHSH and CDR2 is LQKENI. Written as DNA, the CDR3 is TGTGCCAGCTCTCAGGGGGAGGCCAATCAGCCCCAGCATTTT. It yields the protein CASSQGEANQPQHF.

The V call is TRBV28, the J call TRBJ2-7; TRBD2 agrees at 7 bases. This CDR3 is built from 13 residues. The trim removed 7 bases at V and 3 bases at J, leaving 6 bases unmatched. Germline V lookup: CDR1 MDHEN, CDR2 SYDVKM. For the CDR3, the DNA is TGTGCCAGCACCACAGCGGGGTTCTACGAGCAGTACTTC. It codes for CASTTAGFYEQYF.

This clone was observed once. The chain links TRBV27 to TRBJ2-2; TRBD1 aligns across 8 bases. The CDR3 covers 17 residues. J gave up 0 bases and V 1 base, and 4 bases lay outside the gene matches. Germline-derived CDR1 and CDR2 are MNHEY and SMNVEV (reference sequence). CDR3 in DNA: TGTGCCAGCAGTTTATATACAGGGGGAACGAACACCGGGGAGCTGTTTTTT. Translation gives CASSLYTGGTNTGELFF.

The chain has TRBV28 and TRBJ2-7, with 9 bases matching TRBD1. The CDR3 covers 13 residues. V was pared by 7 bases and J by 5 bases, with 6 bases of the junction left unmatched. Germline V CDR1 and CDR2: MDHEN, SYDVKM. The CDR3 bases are TGTGCCAGCAACCGACAGGGGGTGAACGAGCAGTACTTC. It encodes CASNRQGVNEQYF.

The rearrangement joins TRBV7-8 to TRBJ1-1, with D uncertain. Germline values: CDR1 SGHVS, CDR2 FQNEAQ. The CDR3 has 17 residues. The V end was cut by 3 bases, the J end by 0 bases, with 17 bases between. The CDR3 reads CASSLHGSKGMNTEAFF. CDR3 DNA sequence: TGTGCCAGCAGCTTGCATGGGAGTAAGGGCATGAACACTGAAGCTTTCTTT.

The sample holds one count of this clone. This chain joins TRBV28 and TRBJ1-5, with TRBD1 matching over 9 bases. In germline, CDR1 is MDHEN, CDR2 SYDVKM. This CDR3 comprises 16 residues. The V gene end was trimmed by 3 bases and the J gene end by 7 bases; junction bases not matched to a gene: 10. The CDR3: CASSFLGQGRGQPQHF. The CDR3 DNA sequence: TGTGCCAGCAGTTTCCTGGGACAGGGTAGAGGGCAGCCCCAGCATTTT.

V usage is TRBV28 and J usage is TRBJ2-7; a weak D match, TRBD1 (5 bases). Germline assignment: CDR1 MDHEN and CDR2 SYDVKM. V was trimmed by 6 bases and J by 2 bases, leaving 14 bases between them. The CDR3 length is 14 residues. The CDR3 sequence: CASSLTVQTYEQYF. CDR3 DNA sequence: TGTGCCAGCAGCCTGACAGTTCAGACCTACGAGCAGTACTTC.

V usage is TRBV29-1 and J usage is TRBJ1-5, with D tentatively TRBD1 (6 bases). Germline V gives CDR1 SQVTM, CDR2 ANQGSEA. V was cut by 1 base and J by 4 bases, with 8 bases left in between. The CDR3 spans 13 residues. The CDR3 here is CSVEGQENQPQHF. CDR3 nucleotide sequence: TGCAGCGTTGAAGGACAGGAAAATCAGCCCCAGCATTTT.

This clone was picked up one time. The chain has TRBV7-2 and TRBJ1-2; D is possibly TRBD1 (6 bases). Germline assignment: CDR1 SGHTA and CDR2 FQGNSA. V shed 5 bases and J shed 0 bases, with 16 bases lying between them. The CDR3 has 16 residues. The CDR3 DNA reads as TGTGCCAGCAGCCTCAGGTTGCAGGGGCCTAACTATGGCTACACCTTC. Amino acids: CASSLRLQGPNYGYTF.

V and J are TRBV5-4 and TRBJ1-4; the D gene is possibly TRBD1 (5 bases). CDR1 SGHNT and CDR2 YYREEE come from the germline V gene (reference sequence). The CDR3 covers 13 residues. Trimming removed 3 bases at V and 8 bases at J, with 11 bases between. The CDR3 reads CASSWGLQEKLFF. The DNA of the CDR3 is TGTGCCAGCAGCTGGGGACTTCAGGAAAAACTGTTTTTT.

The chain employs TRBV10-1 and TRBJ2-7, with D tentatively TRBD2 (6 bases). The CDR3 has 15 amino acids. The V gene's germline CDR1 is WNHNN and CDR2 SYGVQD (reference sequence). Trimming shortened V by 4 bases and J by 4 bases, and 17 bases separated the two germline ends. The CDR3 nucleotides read TGCGCCAGCAGTGGGGCGTCGGGGGAACGGTACGAGCAGTACTTC. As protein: CASSGASGERYEQYF.

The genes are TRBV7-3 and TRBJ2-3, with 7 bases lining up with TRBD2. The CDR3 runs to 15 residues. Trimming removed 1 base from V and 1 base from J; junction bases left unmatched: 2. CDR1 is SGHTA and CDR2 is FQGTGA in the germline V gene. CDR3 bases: TGTGCCAGCAGCTTAATGAGCGGGGGCACAGATACGCAGTATTTT. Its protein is CASSLMSGGTDTQYF.

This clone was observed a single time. The CDR3 protein is CASSSPSLAGEAGELFF. The CDR3 bases are TGTGCCAGCAGCTCGCCGTCACTAGCGGGAGAAGCCGGGGAGCTGTTTTTT. The V gene is TRBV11-3, the J gene TRBJ2-2, with 11 bases matching TRBD2. With 4 bases clipped from V and 6 bases from J, the junction kept 10 bases outside the gene matches. Germline V gene sequence: CDR1 SGHNT, CDR2 YENEEA. The CDR3 sequence is 17 residues long. The complete variable domain, with remaining parts taken from reference TRBV11-3 and TRBJ2-2, reads EAGVVQSPRYKIIEKKQPVAFWCNPISGHNTLYWYLQNLGQGPELLIRYENEEAVDDSQLPKDRFSAERLKGVDSTLKIQPAELGDSAVYLCASSSPSLAGEAGELFFGEGSRLTVL.

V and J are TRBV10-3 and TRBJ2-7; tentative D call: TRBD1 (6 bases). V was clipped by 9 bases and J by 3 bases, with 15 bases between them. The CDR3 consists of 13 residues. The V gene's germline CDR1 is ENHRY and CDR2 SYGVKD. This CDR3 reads CAIRDTENYEQYF. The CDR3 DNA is TGTGCCATACGGGACACCGAAAACTACGAGCAGTACTTC.

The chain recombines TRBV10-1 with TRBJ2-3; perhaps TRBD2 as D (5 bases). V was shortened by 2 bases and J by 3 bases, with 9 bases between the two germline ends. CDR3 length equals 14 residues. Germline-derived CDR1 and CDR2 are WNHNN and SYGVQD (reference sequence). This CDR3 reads CASSEAGRTDTQYF. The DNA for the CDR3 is TGCGCCAGCAGTGAGGCGGGTCGGACAGATACGCAGTATTTT.

DNA for the CDR3: TGTGCCAGTACACTGCGTTCGATAAATCAGCCCCAGCATTTT. Translation: CASTLRSINQPQHF. The rearrangement joins TRBV19 to TRBJ1-5; no clear D gene. The CDR3 is 14 amino acids. Trimming left V 7 bases short and J 4 bases short, with 14 bases between. Germline assignment: CDR1 LNHDA and CDR2 SQIVND (reference sequence).

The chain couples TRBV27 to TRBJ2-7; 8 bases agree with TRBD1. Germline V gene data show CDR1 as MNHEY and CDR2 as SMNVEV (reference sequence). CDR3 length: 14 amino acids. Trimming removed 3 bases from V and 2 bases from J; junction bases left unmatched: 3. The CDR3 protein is CASSFTGGPYEQYF. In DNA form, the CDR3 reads TGTGCCAGCAGTTTTACAGGGGGTCCCTACGAGCAGTACTTC.